The 26 T cell receptor beta chains reported below all come from one sample, sequenced in a study of T cell responses to AZD1222 COVID-19 vaccine (dated by TCRdb to 2020 to 2022). Interpreted using the paper, the time point label stands for: baseline before first vaccination. Libraries were built with the immunoSEQ multiplex PCR assay. TCRdb took this table from immuneACCESS and kept in-frame rearrangements with V and J called. Such tables lack part of the clones; where checked against another copy, unresolved V genes explain under half of the gap, and the rest is unexplained. The sample data list some 64,000 clones, and 76% of these were observed just once. Of the sample, around an eighth is held by the ten largest clones. Here the sequenced sample was peripheral blood, taken on day 0 of AZD1222 vaccination. Receptors were obtained from an adult in good health.

The J gene is TRBJ1-5, the V gene TRBV5-6; D may be TRBD1 (5 bases). V gave up 4 bases and J gave up 3 bases, with 14 bases separating them. Germline assignment: CDR1 SGHDT and CDR2 YYEEEE. CDR3 length: 15 amino acids. The CDR3 DNA follows: TGTGCCAGCAGCCTCGGGGGGAGGAACAATCAGCCCCAGCATTTT. It encodes CASSLGGRNNQPQHF.

V usage is TRBV6-5 and J usage is TRBJ2-5; D is perhaps TRBD1 (6 bases). V was shortened by 5 bases and J by 2 bases, with 9 bases between the two germline ends. The germline CDR1 and CDR2 sequences are MNHEY and SVGAGI. The CDR3 extends over 13 amino acids. The CDR3 nucleotides are TGTGCCAGCAGTCCTCAGGGGCAAGAGACCCAGTACTTC. Translation: CASSPQGQETQYF.

The chain employs TRBV28 and TRBJ2-1; D not resolved. Germline values: CDR1 MDHEN, CDR2 SYDVKM. The length of the CDR3 is 12 residues. The V end lost 9 bases, the J end lost 8 bases, and 14 bases lay between the germline ends. The CDR3 DNA sequence: TGTGCCAGTTGGGTCGTAGAGGATGAGCAGTTCTTC. Its translation: CASWVVEDEQFF.

This clone was counted a single time. The V call is TRBV11-2, the J call TRBJ1-5; D is unclear. The ends were cut back, 0 bases at V and 3 bases at J, with 9 bases in the middle. This CDR3 comprises 15 residues. Germline-derived CDR1 and CDR2 are SGHAT and FQNNGV. CDR3 sequence: CASSLDPSPNQPQHF. The DNA for the CDR3 is TGTGCCAGCAGCTTAGATCCATCGCCCAATCAGCCCCAGCATTTT. The entire variable domain, with the rest obtained from reference TRBV11-2 and TRBJ1-5, is as follows: EAGVAQSPRYKIIEKRQSVAFWCNPISGHATLYWYQQILGQGPKLLIQFQNNGVVDDSQLPKDRFSAERLKGVDSTLKIQPAKLEDSAVYLCASSLDPSPNQPQHFGDGTRLSIL.

The chain is built from TRBV27 and TRBJ2-1; 8 positions match TRBD2. V lost 4 bases, J lost 7 bases, and 6 bases stayed unmatched. The CDR3 is made up of 14 amino acids. Germline lookup yields CDR1 MNHEY and CDR2 SMNVEV (reference sequence). The CDR3 sequence: CASSSGGAGNEQFF. CDR3 coding DNA: TGTGCCAGCAGTTCCGGGGGGGCCGGGAATGAGCAGTTCTTC.

The V gene is TRBV4-3, the J gene TRBJ2-5, with a possible D match to TRBD1 (6 bases). Between the trimmed V and J ends, which lost 4 bases and 3 bases, there was a span of 15 bases. This CDR3 spans 15 amino acids. In germline, CDR1 is LGHNA, CDR2 YSLEER. DNA of the CDR3: TGCGCCAGCAGCCTCAATGGACAGTTTAAAGAGACCCAGTACTTC. Protein: CASSLNGQFKETQYF.

This clone has just one count. The chain is built from TRBV30 and TRBJ1-6; D is unclear. Trimming cost V 0 bases and J 6 bases, with 9 bases left between them. The CDR3 covers 14 residues. Germline CDR1 reads GTSNPN; CDR2 reads SVGIG (reference sequence). CDR3 sequence: CAWSVSRFNSPLHF. Here the CDR3 DNA reads TGTGCCTGGAGTGTAAGCAGATTTAATTCACCCCTCCACTTT.

This chain's CDR3 is CATSRDWYGYTF. The CDR3 DNA reads TGTGCCACCAGCAGAGATTGGTATGGCTACACCTTC. This sequence joins TRBV15 and TRBJ1-2, with D hard to call. The CDR3 consists of 12 residues. With 0 bases removed from V and 5 bases from J, the gap between germline ends came to 4 bases. Germline-derived CDR1 and CDR2 are LNHNV and YYDKDF (reference sequence).

A single count supports this clone. The V and J genes are TRBV4-1 and TRBJ1-5; no definite D call. Germline CDR1 is MGHRA and CDR2 is YSYEKL. The CDR3 extends over 16 amino acids. The V end lost 2 bases, the J end lost 3 bases, and 14 bases lay between the germline ends. In DNA form, the CDR3 reads TGCGCCAGCAGCCAACCCGCCGGTGCTAACAATCAGCCCCAGCATTTT. Residues: CASSQPAGANNQPQHF.

The rearrangement links TRBV7-9 to TRBJ2-1; 8 bases are shared with TRBD2. The V segment lost 6 bases and the J segment 9 bases; nucleotides outside the gene matches: 7. CDR3 size: 13 residues. The V gene's germline CDR1 is SEHNR and CDR2 FQNEAQ (reference sequence). CDR3 residues: CASRGGGFSEQFF. The CDR3 region has the DNA TGTGCCAGCAGGGGCGGGGGGTTCAGTGAGCAGTTCTTC.

This clone was observed a handful of times. This chain links TRBV7-8 with TRBJ1-2; no definite D call. Germline CDR1 and CDR2: SGHVS and FQNEAQ. The CDR3 consists of 11 residues. V was shortened by 5 bases and J by 8 bases, with 9 bases between the two germline ends. The CDR3 coding sequence is TGTGCCAGCAGCCCGCCCAGGGGCTACACCTTC. It yields the protein CASSPPRGYTF.

Only a few counts were recorded for this clone. The J gene is TRBJ2-2, the V gene TRBV6-2 or TRBV6-3; D gene ambiguous. The CDR3 extends over 13 amino acids. Trimming left V 5 bases short and J 5 bases short, with 9 bases between. CDR1 is MNHEY, CDR2 SVGEGT, per germline. This chain's CDR3 is CASSTRRTGELFF. As DNA, the CDR3 is TGTGCCAGCAGTACCCGGCGGACCGGGGAGCTGTTTTTT.

V gene TRBV6-2 or TRBV6-3 combines with J gene TRBJ2-2; 7 nucleotides line up with TRBD1. Germline V CDR1 and CDR2: MNHEY, SVGEGT. The CDR3 sequence is 15 residues long. With 3 bases clipped from V and 7 bases from J, the junction kept 8 bases outside the gene matches. The CDR3 here is CASSYEQGVVGELFF. The CDR3 bases are TGTGCCAGCAGTTATGAGCAGGGGGTCGTCGGGGAGCTGTTTTTT.

The chain recombines TRBV6-2 or TRBV6-3 with TRBJ1-4, with TRBD1 matching 11 bases. CDR3 size: 15 residues. The J segment lost 8 bases and the V segment lost 5 bases, leaving 7 bases of the junction unmatched. Per germline, CDR1 MNHEY and CDR2 SVGEGT. The CDR3 sequence is CASSARDRGTEKLFF. CDR3 DNA: TGTGCCAGCAGTGCCCGGGACAGGGGGACCGAAAAACTGTTTTTT.

The chain is built from TRBV2 and TRBJ1-6; D might be TRBD1 (6 bases). In germline, CDR1 is SNHLY, CDR2 FYNNEI. The ends were cut back, 6 bases at V and 6 bases at J, with 15 bases in the middle. The CDR3 has 15 amino acids. In nucleotides, the CDR3 is TGTGCCAGCAGCCTACAGGGTCCTTTTAATTCACCCCTCCACTTT. This translates into CASSLQGPFNSPLHF.

This clone was observed a single time. The CDR3 loop is CASSLGQGGTEAFF. The CDR3 DNA reads TGTGCCAGCAGCTTGGGACAGGGTGGCACTGAAGCTTTCTTT. The chain links TRBV5-6 to TRBJ1-1, with TRBD1 matching 7 bases. Per the germline V gene, CDR1 is SGHDT and CDR2 is YYEEEE. This CDR3 is built from 14 residues. V trimming: 0 bases; J trimming: 4 bases; junction bases outside the gene matches: 3.

This chain joins TRBV28 and TRBJ2-3; D call uncertain. The germline gives CDR1 MDHEN, CDR2 SYDVKM. The CDR3 loop spans 12 amino acids. Trimming left V 4 bases short and J 7 bases short, with 9 bases between. Here the CDR3 reads CASSSTAYTQYF. CDR3 in DNA: TGTGCCAGCAGTTCCACGGCGTATACGCAGTATTTT.

The CDR3 loop reads CASRAGTYNEQFF. The CDR3 DNA reads as TGTGCCAGCAGAGCCGGGACCTACAATGAGCAGTTCTTC. The chain combines TRBV13 with TRBJ2-1; D is possibly TRBD2 (5 bases). Germline V gene sequence: CDR1 PRHDT, CDR2 FYEKMQ (reference sequence). The V and J ends lost 6 bases and 2 bases respectively, with 8 bases between them. The CDR3 is 13 residues long.

This sequence joins TRBV7-9 and TRBJ2-1; D gene uncertain. Trimming shortened V by 7 bases and J by 9 bases, and 10 bases separated the two germline ends. There are 11 residues in the CDR3. Looked up from germline, CDR1 is SEHNR and CDR2 is FQNEAQ (reference sequence). CDR3 in DNA: TGTGCCAGCAACGCCGATAGTGAGCAGTTCTTC. Translation: CASNADSEQFF.

The count of this clone is one. The CDR3 nucleotides are TGTGCCAGCAGCCAAAGGTATGGATACAATGAGCAGTTCTTC. Residues: CASSQRYGYNEQFF. This chain links TRBV16 with TRBJ2-1; D is unclear. V lost 2 bases and J 4 bases, leaving 9 bases between the germline ends. The length of the CDR3 is 14 residues. Germline-derived CDR1 and CDR2 are KGHSY and FQNENV.

In this sample, this clone turned up many times. This CDR3 reads CASSRTTGNTEAFF. CDR3 bases: TGTGCCAGCAGTCGGACGACAGGGAACACTGAAGCTTTCTTT. The rearrangement joins TRBV6-2 or TRBV6-3 to TRBJ1-1; D is possibly TRBD1 (6 bases). Germline V gene sequence: CDR1 MNHEY, CDR2 SVGEGT. The CDR3 covers 14 residues. V shed 5 bases and J shed 1 base, with 11 bases lying between them.

CDR3 in DNA: TGTGCCAGCAGTTTATCACGCCCGAAGGTCAGGAGTTACGAGCAGTACTTC. Amino acids: CASSLSRPKVRSYEQYF. The chain employs TRBV27 and TRBJ2-7; no clear D. Trimming stripped 0 bases from V and 4 bases from J, with 19 bases between. CDR1 is MNHEY and CDR2 is SMNVEV in the germline V gene (reference sequence). The CDR3 covers 17 residues.

The chain has TRBV7-9 and TRBJ2-4; unclear D gene. This CDR3 region has 14 residues. Trimming removed 1 base at V and 5 bases at J, with 9 bases between. Looked up from germline, CDR1 is SEHNR and CDR2 is FQNEAQ (reference sequence). This chain's CDR3 is CASSLGRVENIQYF. Here the CDR3 DNA reads TGTGCCAGCAGCTTAGGTAGGGTTGAAAACATTCAGTACTTC.

This clone was detected only a few times. The chain joins TRBV6-2 or TRBV6-3 to TRBJ2-2, with TRBD1 identical over 8 bases. The CDR3 runs 15 residues. The V gene's germline CDR1 is MNHEY and CDR2 SVGEGT. V lost 4 bases and J lost 2; bases outside the gene matches: 3. The CDR3 region has the DNA TGTGCCAGCAGTTGGACAGGGAGAAACACCGGGGAGCTGTTTTTT. Its protein is CASSWTGRNTGELFF.

The chain combines TRBV5-1 with TRBJ1-2, with 11 bases that match TRBD1. The CDR3 sequence is 13 residues long. The V gene's germline CDR1 is SGHRS and CDR2 YFSETQ. The J segment lost 6 bases and the V segment lost 4 bases, leaving 2 bases of the junction unmatched. The CDR3, as DNA: TGCGCCAGCAGCGGGGACAGGGGGAATGGCTACACCTTC. Its translation is CASSGDRGNGYTF.

The J gene is TRBJ2-7, the V gene TRBV4-3; no firm D call. There are 15 residues in the CDR3. Between the trimmed V and J ends, which lost 0 bases and 0 bases, there was a span of 9 bases. The germline V gene has CDR1 LGHNA and CDR2 YSLEER. CDR3 amino acids: CASSQEVGSSYEQYF. The CDR3 DNA follows: TGCGCCAGCAGCCAAGAGGTTGGCAGCTCCTACGAGCAGTACTTC.